This T cell receptor (beta chain) stems from a study of CD8 T cells in ankylosing spondylitis. Each CDR3 protein gets one entry after TCRdb re-called the 5' RACE reads with MiXCR. Counted here are roughly 440,000 distinct CDR3 sequences, approximately 17% occurring once; the ten biggest clones make up 1%. The length of the CDR3 is 15 residues. V lost 6 bases and J lost 0, with 12 bases in between. Note on this clonotype: The antigen remains unidentified.

Notes on the study in general: It appeared that ankylosing spondylitis blood was characterized by a TCR beta motif of eight highly homologous variants.

The TCR originated in a male donor with ankylosing spondylitis. Sequenced: blood, either unsorted or a sorted T cell fraction (not recorded which). The chain couples TRBV12-3 or TRBV12-4 to TRBJ1-5; tentative D call: TRBD1 (5 bases). The CDR3 spells CASRRGDDSNQPQHF. The CDR3 DNA is TGTGCCAGCAGGAGGGGCGACGATAGCAATCAGCCCCAGCATTTT.